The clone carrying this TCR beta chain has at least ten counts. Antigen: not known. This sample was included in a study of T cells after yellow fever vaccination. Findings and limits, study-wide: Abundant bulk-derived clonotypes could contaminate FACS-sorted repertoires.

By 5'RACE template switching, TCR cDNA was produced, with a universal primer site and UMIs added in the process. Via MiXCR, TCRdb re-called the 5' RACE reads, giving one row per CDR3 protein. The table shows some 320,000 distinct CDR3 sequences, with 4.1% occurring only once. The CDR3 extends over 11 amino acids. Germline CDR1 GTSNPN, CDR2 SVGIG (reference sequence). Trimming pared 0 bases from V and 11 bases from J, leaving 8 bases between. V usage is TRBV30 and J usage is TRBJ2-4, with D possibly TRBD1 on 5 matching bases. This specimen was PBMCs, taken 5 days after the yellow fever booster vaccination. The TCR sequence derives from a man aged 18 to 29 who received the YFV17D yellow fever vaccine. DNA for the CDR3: TGTGCCTGGAGTGTCGGACAAGTTCAGTACTTC. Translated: CAWSVGQVQYF.